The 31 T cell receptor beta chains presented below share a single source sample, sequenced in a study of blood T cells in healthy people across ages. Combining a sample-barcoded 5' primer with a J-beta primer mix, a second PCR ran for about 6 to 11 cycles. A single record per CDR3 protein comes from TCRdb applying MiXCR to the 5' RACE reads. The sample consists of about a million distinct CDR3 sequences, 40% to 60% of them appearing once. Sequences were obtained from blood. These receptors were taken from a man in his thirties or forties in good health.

The CDR3 DNA reads as TGCAGTGCTAGAGATTTTCGGACAGGCACAGATACGCAGTATTTT. This translates into CSARDFRTGTDTQYF. This chain connects TRBV20-1 to TRBJ2-3; D may be TRBD1 (6 bases). The V end was cut by 0 bases, the J end by 1 base, with 11 bases between. The CDR3 has 15 residues. Germline V gene data show CDR1 as DFQATT and CDR2 as SNEGSKA (reference sequence).

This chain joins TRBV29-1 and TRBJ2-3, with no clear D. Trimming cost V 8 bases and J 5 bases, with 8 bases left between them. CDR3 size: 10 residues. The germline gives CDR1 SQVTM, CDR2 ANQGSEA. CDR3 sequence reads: CSLNLDTQYF. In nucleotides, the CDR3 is TGCAGCCTCAATTTAGATACGCAGTATTTT.

CDR3 sequence: CASRPSGQGRETQYF. CDR3 bases: TGTGCCAGCAGGCCATCGGGACAGGGTAGGGAGACCCAGTACTTC. The chain carries TRBV12-3 or TRBV12-4 and TRBJ2-5; 9 bases fit TRBD1. The CDR3 runs 15 residues. V shed 6 bases, J shed 5 bases, and the junction held 10 bases outside the gene matches.

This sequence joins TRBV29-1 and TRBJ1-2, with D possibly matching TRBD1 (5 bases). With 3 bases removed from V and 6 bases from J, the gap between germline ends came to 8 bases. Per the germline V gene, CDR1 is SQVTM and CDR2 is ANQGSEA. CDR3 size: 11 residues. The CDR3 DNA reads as TGCAGCGTTGATGGGGGAGATGGCTACACCTTC. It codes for CSVDGGDGYTF.

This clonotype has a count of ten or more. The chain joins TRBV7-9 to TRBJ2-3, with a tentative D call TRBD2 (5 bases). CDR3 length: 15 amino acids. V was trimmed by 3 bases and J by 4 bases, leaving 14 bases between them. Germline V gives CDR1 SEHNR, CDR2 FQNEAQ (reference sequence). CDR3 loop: CASSFGRTGSDTQYF. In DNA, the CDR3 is TGTGCCAGCAGCTTCGGGCGGACGGGGTCAGATACGCAGTATTTT. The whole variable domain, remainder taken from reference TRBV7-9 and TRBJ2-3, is DTGVSQNPRHKITKRGQNVTFRCDPISEHNRLYWYRQTLGQGPEFLTYFQNEAQLEKSRLLSDRFSAERPKGSFSTLEIQRTEQGDSAMYLCASSFGRTGSDTQYFGPGTRLTVL.

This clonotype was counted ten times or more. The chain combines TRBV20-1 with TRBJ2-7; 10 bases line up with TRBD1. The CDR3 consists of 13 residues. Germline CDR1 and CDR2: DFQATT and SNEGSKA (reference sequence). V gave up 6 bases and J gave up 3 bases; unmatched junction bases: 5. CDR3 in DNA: TGCAGTGCACGAAGGGACAGGGGCTACGAGCAGTACTTC. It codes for CSARRDRGYEQYF.

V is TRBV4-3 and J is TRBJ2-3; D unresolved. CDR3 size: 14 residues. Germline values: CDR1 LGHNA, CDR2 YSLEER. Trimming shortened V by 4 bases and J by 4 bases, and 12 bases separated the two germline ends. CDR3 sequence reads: CASSLWIRADTQYF. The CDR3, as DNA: TGCGCCAGCAGCCTTTGGATCAGAGCAGATACGCAGTATTTT.

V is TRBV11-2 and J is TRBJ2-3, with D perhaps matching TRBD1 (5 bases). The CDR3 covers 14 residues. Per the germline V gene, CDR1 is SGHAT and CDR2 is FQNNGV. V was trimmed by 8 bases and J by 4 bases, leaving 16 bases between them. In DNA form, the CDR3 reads TGTGCCAGCGAGTCCCGAAGGGGCGCAGATACGCAGTATTTT. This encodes CASESRRGADTQYF.

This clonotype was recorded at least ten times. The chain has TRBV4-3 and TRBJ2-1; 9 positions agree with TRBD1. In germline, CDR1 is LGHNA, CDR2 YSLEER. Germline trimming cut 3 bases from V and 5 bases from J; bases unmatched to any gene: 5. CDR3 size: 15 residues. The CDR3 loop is CASSHPDRGHNEQFF. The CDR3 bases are TGCGCCAGCAGCCACCCGGACAGGGGACACAATGAGCAGTTCTTC.

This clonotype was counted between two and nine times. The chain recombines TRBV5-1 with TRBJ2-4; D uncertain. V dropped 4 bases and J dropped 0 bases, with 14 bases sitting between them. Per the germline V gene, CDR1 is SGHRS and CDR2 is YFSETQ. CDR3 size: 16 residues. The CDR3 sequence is CASSLTELLAKNIQYF. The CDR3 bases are TGCGCCAGCAGCCTTACAGAACTCCTAGCCAAAAACATTCAGTACTTC.

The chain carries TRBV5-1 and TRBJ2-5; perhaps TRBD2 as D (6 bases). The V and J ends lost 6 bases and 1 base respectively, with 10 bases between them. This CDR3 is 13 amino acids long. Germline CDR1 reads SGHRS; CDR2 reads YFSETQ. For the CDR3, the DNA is TGCGCCAGCAACGCGGGGTTCCAAGAGACCCAGTACTTC. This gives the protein CASNAGFQETQYF.

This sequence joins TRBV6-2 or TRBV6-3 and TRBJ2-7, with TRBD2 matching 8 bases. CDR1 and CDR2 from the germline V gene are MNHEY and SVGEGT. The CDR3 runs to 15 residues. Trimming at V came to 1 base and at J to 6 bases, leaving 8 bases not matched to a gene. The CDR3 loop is CASSYFTSGSGEQYF. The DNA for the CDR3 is TGTGCCAGCAGTTACTTTACTAGCGGCAGCGGCGAGCAGTACTTC.

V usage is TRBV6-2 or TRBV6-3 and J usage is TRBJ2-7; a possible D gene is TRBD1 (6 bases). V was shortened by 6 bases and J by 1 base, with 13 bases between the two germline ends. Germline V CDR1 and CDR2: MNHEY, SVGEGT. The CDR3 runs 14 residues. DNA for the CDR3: TGTGCCAGCAGGACGACAGGCCCTTCCTACGAGCAGTACTTC. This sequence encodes CASRTTGPSYEQYF.

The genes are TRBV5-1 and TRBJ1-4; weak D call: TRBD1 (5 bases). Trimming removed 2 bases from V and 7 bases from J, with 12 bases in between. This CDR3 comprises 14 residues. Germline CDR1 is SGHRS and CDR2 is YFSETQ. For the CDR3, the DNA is TGCGCCAGCAGCTTCCGGCAGGGTGTTGAAAAACTGTTTTTT. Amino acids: CASSFRQGVEKLFF. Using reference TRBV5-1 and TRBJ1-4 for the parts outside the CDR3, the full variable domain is KAGVTQTPRYLIKTRGQQVTLSCSPISGHRSVSWYQQTPGQGLQFLFEYFSETQRNKGNFPGRFSGRQFSNSRSEMNVSTLELGDSALYLCASSFRQGVEKLFFGSGTQLSVL.

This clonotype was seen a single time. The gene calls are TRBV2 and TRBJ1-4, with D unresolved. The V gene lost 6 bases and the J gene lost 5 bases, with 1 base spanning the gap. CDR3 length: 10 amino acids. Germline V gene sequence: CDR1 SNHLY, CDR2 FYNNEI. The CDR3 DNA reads TGTGCCAGCAGAAATGAAAAACTGTTTTTT. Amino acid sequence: CASRNEKLFF.

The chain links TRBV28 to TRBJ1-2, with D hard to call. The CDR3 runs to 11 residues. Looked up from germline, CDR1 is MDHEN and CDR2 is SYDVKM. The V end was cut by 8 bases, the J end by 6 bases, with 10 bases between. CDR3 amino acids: CASGPPHGYTF. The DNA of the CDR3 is TGTGCCAGCGGACCACCACATGGCTACACCTTC.

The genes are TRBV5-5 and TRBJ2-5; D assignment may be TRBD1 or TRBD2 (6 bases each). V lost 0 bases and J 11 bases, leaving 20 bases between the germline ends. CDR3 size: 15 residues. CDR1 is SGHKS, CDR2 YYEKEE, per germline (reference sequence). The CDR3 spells CASSLVWGAYNEQYF. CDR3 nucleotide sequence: TGTGCCAGCAGCTTGGTATGGGGGGCCTACAATGAGCAGTACTTC.

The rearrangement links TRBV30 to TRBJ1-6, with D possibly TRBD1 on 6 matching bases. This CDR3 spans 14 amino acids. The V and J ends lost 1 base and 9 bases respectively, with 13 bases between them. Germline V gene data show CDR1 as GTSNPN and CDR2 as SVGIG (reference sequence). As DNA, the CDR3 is TGTGCCTGGAGTGGTAGAGGGGGGGGTTCACCCCTCCACTTT. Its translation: CAWSGRGGGSPLHF.

Here the CDR3 reads CASTIQGTGANVLTF. The CDR3 nucleotides are TGTGCCAGCACTATACAGGGGACAGGGGCCAACGTCCTGACTTTC. This chain uses TRBV2 with TRBJ2-6; TRBD1 agrees at 7 bases. The length of the CDR3 is 15 residues. V lost 7 bases to trimming and J lost 4 bases; unmatched junction nucleotides: 7. From germline, CDR1 is SNHLY and CDR2 FYNNEI. The full variable domain, rest sourced from reference TRBV2 and TRBJ2-6, is EPEVTQTPSHQVTQMGQEVILRCVPISNHLYFYWYRQILGQKVEFLVSFYNNEISEKSEIFDDQFSVERPDGSNFTLKIRSTKLEDSAMYFCASTIQGTGANVLTFGAGSRLTVL.

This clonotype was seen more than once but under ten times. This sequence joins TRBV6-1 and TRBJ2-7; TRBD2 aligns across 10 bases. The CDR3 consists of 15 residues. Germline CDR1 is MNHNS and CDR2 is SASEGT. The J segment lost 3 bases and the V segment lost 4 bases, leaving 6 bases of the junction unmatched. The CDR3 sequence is CASSAPSGGNYEQYF. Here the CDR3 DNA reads TGTGCCAGCAGTGCCCCTAGCGGGGGTAACTACGAGCAGTACTTC.

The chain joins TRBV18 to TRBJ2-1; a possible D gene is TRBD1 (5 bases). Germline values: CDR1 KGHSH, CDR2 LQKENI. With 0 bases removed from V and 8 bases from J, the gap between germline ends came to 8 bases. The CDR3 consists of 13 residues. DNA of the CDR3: TGTGCCAGCTCACCACCAGGGGCCTATGAGCAGTTCTTC. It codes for CASSPPGAYEQFF. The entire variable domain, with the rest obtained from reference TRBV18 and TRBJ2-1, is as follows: NAGVMQNPRHLVRRRGQEARLRCSPMKGHSHVYWYRQLPEEGLKFMVYLQKENIIDESGMPKERFSAEFPKEGPSILRIQQVVRGDSAAYFCASSPPGAYEQFFGPGTRLTVL.

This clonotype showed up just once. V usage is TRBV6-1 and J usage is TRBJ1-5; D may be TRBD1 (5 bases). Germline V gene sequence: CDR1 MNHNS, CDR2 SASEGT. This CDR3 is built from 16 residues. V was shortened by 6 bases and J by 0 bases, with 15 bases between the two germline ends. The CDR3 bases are TGTGCCAGCAGGGCGGGACGTGCGGCTAGCAATCAGCCCCAGCATTTT. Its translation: CASRAGRAASNQPQHF.

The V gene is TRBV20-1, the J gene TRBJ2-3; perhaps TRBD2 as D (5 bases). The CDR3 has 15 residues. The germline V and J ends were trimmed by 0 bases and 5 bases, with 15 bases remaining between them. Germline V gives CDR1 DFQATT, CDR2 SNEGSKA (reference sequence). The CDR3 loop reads CSARDGGRALDTQYF. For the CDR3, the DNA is TGCAGTGCTAGAGATGGCGGGCGGGCGTTAGATACGCAGTATTTT.

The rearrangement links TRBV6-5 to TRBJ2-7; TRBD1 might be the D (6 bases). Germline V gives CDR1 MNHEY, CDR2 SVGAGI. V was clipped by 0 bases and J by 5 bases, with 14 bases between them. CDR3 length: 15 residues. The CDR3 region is CASSYSPGRGHEQYF. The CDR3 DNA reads TGTGCCAGCAGTTACTCCCCAGGCAGGGGCCACGAGCAGTACTTC.

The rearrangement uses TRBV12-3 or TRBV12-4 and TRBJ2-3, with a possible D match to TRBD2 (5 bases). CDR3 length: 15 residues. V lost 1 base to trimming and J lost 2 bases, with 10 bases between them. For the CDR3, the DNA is TGTGCCAGCAGTTTAGGGGCGGGTTACACAGATACGCAGTATTTT. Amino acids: CASSLGAGYTDTQYF.

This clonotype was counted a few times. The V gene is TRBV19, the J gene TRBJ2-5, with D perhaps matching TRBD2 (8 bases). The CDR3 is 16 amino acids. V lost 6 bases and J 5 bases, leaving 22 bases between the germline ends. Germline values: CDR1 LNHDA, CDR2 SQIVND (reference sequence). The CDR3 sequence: CASRFGQAGGMETQYF. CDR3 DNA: TGTGCCAGTAGGTTTGGACAGGCGGGAGGAATGGAGACCCAGTACTTC.

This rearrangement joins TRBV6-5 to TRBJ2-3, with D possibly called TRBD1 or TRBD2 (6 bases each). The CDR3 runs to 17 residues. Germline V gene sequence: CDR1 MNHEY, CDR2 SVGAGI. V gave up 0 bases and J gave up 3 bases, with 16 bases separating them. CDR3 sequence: CASSYSFSGGRTDTQYF. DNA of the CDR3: TGTGCCAGCAGTTACTCGTTTTCTGGGGGGCGGACAGATACGCAGTATTTT.

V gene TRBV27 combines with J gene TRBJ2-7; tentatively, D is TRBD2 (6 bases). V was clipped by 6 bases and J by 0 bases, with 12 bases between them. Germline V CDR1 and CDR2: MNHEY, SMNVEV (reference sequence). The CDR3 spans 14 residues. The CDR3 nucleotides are TGTGCCAGCAGGCCAGCGGGCCACTCCTACGAGCAGTACTTC. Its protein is CASRPAGHSYEQYF.

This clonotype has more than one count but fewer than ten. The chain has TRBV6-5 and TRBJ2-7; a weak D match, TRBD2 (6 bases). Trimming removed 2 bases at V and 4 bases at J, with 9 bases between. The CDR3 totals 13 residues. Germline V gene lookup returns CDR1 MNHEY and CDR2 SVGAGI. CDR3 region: CASSYVRGYEQYF. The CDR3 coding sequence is TGTGCCAGCAGTTACGTCCGGGGGTACGAGCAGTACTTC.

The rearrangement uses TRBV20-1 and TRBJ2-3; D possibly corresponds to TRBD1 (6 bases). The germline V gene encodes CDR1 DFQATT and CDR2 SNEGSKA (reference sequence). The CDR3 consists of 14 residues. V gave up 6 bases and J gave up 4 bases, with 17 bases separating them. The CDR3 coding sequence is TGCAGTGCGCGCACAGGGTATAATCCAGATACGCAGTATTTT. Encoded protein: CSARTGYNPDTQYF.

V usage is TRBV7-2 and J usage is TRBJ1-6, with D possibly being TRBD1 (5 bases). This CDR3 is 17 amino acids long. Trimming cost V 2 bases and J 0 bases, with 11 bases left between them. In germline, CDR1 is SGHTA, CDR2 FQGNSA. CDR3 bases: TGTGCCAGCAGCTTACGGGGGGACGGCTCCTATAATTCACCCCTCCACTTT. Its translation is CASSLRGDGSYNSPLHF. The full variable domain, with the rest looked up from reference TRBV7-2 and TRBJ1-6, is GAGVSQSPSNKVTEKGKDVELRCDPISGHTALYWYRQSLGQGLEFLIYFQGNSAPDKSGLPSDRFSAERTGGSVSTLTIQRTQQEDSAVYLCASSLRGDGSYNSPLHFGNGTRLTVT.